This T cell receptor (beta chain) was obtained from a study of T cell responses to AZD1222 COVID-19 vaccine. Study-level information: Investigators merged groups given second doses at roughly 4 or roughly 12 weeks.

V was pared by 6 bases and J by 8 bases, with 17 bases between. This CDR3 is built from 14 residues. Germline V gives CDR1 DFQATT, CDR2 SNEGSKA (reference sequence). TCRdb's table, derived via immunoSEQ multiplex PCR, lists solely in-frame clones and lacks some. The sample lists about 110,000 clones, approximately 90% occurring once. Study-wide findings and caveats: Sampling that yielded the repertoires occurred only after the peak T cell response. Just six people given AZD1222 tested seropositive at baseline. Donors, mostly white British, included more females; clonal diversity was possibly underestimated.

Comments on this clone: Its antigen is as yet unknown.

The J gene is TRBJ1-6, the V gene TRBV20-1; tentatively, D is TRBD1 (5 bases). This clonotype was sampled from an adult in good health. The specimen was peripheral blood, collected on day 0 of AZD1222 vaccination. The CDR3 region is CSASPNQGYSPLHF. The CDR3 nucleotides read TGCAGTGCGAGTCCGAACCAGGGTTATTCACCCCTCCACTTT.